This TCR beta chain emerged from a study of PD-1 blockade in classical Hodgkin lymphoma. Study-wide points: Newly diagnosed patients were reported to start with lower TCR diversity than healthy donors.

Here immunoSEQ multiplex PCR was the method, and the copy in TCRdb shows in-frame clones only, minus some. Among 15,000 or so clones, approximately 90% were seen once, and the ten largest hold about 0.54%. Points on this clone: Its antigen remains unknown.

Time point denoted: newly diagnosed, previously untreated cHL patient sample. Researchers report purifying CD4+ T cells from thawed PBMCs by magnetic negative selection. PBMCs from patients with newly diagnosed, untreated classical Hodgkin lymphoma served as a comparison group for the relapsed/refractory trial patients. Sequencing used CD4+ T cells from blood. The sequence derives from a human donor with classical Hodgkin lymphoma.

The CDR3 DNA reads TGTGCCAGCAGCTTAGGGTTGGGCGGGAGGACAGATACGCAGTATTTT. Protein product: CASSLGLGGRTDTQYF. This chain joins TRBV11-2 and TRBJ2-3; 8 nucleotides agree with TRBD2. The V and J ends lost 1 base and 3 bases, in that order; junction bases with no gene match: 6. CDR3 length equals 16 residues. The germline V gene has CDR1 SGHAT and CDR2 FQNNGV.